Below are 8 T cell receptor beta chains sequenced from a single sample in a study of human T cells and chemical hapten exposure. TCRdb processed the 5' RACE reads anew with MiXCR; each CDR3 protein has one entry. This sample yields 110,000 to 150,000 distinct CDR3 sequences, of which 3.5% to 5% are seen a single time; roughly 1.4% belongs to the top ten. The template was total RNA from unfractionated whole blood. These receptors originate from a female donor in good health.

This clonotype occurred many times. The chain links TRBV6-2 or TRBV6-3 to TRBJ2-7, with a tentative D call TRBD2 (5 bases). CDR1 is MNHEY and CDR2 is SVGEGT in the germline V gene. The CDR3 covers 14 residues. V was trimmed by 5 bases and J by 3 bases, leaving 14 bases between them. CDR3 sequence (DNA): TGTGCCAGCAGTCTAGACTTCCGGGACTACGAGCAGTACTTC. Its translation is CASSLDFRDYEQYF.

In this sample, this clonotype is medium-sized (0.01 to 0.1%). The chain uses TRBV6-4 and TRBJ2-2; 8 bases match TRBD1. Germline V CDR1 and CDR2: MRHNA, SNTAGT. The length of the CDR3 is 15 residues. V lost 3 bases to trimming and J lost 5 bases; unmatched junction nucleotides: 5. The DNA for the CDR3 is TGTGCCAGCAGTGAAGGACAGGGAGAGACCGGGGAGCTGTTTTTT. Its translation is CASSEGQGETGELFF.

This clonotype was counted only a few times. This rearrangement joins TRBV20-1 to TRBJ2-7, with D perhaps assigned TRBD1 or TRBD2 (5 bases each). CDR3 length: 15 amino acids. The V gene's germline CDR1 is DFQATT and CDR2 SNEGSKA (reference sequence). V was clipped by 3 bases and J by 2 bases, with 17 bases between them. CDR3 nucleotide sequence: TGCAGTGCTAGCAAATACGGGGACCGACCCTACGAGCAGTACTTC. The encoded protein is CSASKYGDRPYEQYF.

There are many counts of this clonotype. The V gene is TRBV10-3, the J gene TRBJ2-1; no clear D gene. Looked up from germline, CDR1 is ENHRY and CDR2 is SYGVKD. This CDR3 region has 14 residues. Trimming pared 4 bases from V and 6 bases from J, leaving 13 bases between. The CDR3 loop is CAISGEKIRNEQFF. The CDR3, as DNA: TGTGCCATCAGTGGGGAAAAGATTCGCAATGAGCAGTTCTTC.

The gene calls are TRBV7-2 and TRBJ2-3, with TRBD2 matching over 9 bases. Unmatched junction bases numbered 13, after V lost 5 bases and J lost 4 bases. The CDR3 is 17 amino acids. In germline, CDR1 is SGHTA, CDR2 FQGNSA. The CDR3 DNA is TGTGCCAGCAGCCCCACCGGCTGGCGGGGGGGCCCAGATACGCAGTATTTT. It encodes CASSPTGWRGGPDTQYF.

Ten or more counts support this clonotype. The genes are TRBV5-5 and TRBJ1-1, with unresolved D. CDR1 and CDR2 (germline): SGHKS, YYEKEE (reference sequence). Trimming pared 4 bases from V and 0 bases from J, leaving 13 bases between. The CDR3 has 15 amino acids. The CDR3 protein is CASSAGGIMNTEAFF. The CDR3, as DNA: TGTGCCAGCAGCGCCGGCGGCATAATGAACACTGAAGCTTTCTTT.

This clonotype has just a few counts. A much larger clone differs from this one at a single base, so this may be a read error. The chain uses TRBV29-1 and TRBJ2-3; 10 nucleotides line up with TRBD1. Germline V gene lookup returns CDR1 SQVTM and CDR2 ANQGSEA. Losses at the gene ends were 3 bases for V and 1 base for J; bases not matched to a gene: 7. This CDR3 spans 16 amino acids. CDR3 residues: CSVDPGQGSRTDTQYF. CDR3 nucleotide sequence: TGCAGCGTTGACCCGGGACAGGGGAGTCGCACAGATACGCAGTATTTT.

This clonotype occurred many times. This chain links TRBV12-3 or TRBV12-4 with TRBJ1-5; a weak D match, TRBD1 (5 bases). V lost 5 bases, J lost 2 bases, and 13 bases lay in between. The CDR3 totals 15 residues. The CDR3 protein is CASSHRGIGNQPQHF. The CDR3 bases are TGTGCCAGCAGTCACCGGGGGATCGGCAATCAGCCCCAGCATTTT.